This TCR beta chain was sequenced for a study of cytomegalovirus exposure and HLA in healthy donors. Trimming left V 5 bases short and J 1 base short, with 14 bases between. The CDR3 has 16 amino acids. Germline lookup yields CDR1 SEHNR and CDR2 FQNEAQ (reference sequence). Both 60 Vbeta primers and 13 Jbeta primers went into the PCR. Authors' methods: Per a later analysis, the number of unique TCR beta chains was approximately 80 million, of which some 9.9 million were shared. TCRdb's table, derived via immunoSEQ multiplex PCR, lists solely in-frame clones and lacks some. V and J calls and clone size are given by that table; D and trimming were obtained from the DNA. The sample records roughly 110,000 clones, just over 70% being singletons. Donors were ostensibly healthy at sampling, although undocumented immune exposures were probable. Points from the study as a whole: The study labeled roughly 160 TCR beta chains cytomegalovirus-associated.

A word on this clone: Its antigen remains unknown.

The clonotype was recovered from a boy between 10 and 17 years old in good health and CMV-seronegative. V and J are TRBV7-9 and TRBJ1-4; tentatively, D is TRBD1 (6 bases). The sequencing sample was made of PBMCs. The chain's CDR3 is CASSPGQPLTNEKLFF. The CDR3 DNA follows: TGTGCCAGCAGCCCCGGACAGCCTCTAACTAATGAAAAACTGTTTTTT.